The rows below give T cell receptor beta chains drawn from one sample of a study of shared clonotypes between healthy human individuals. The table came from immunoSEQ multiplex PCR; TCRdb's copy has only in-frame clones and leaves some out. The top ten hold approximately 12% of the sample, which has 490,000 or so clones, roughly 78% seen once. Sequences were obtained from PBMCs. These receptors originate from a woman in her thirties or forties in good health. Some clones in this sample may be carry-over from other donors' samples. CDR3s include the opening cysteine and the closing phenylalanine or tryptophan. Fields, in order: J gene, D gene, clone size, V gene, CDR3 DNA, CDR3 protein. A D gene is named only where the DNA matches it firmly. The size field is filled for only some rows; it gives once, few, many or a size class.

TRBJ1-2 | . | few | TRBV7-2 | TGTGCCAGCAGCGGAGAAAGGGGACTTTATGGCTACACCTTC | CASSGERGLYGYTF
TRBJ2-7 | . | once | TRBV7-8 | TGTGCCAGCAGCTTAGGAAGGGACCACTCAACCTACGAGCAGTACTTC | CASSLGRDHSTYEQYF
TRBJ2-7 | TRBD2 | . | TRBV5-1 | TGCGCCAGCAGCTTGGGACTAGCGGGCTCCTACGAGCAGTACTTC | CASSLGLAGSYEQYF
TRBJ2-4 | . | . | TRBV28 | TGTGCCAGCAGTTTATGGGGCACCAAAAACATTCAGTACTTC | CASSLWGTKNIQYF
TRBJ2-1 | . | . | TRBV28 | TGTGCCAGCAGCTCCGGACTCTTCGAAGAATACAATGAGCAGTTCTTC | CASSSGLFEEYNEQFF
TRBJ2-1 | TRBD2 | . | TRBV13 | TGTGCCAGCAGCTTAGAAGGGCTTGCGCGGGAGTCTGAGCAGTTCTTC | CASSLEGLARESEQFF
TRBJ1-5 | . | . | TRBV15 | TGTGCCACCAGCTTAGGTTATGGGGTCCAGCCCCAGCATTTT | CATSLGYGVQPQHF
TRBJ2-1 | . | . | TRBV18 | TGTGCCAGCTCACCGGACGCAAACTCCTACAATGAGCAGTTCTTC | CASSPDANSYNEQFF
TRBJ2-1 | TRBD2 | once | TRBV4-2 | TGTGCCAGCAGCCAAAGCCCCACTGGACTAGCGGTGAATGAGCAGTTCTTC | CASSQSPTGLAVNEQFF
TRBJ2-2 | . | once | TRBV27 | TGTGCCAGCAGTTTAGCAGGGGAATACACCGGGGAGCTGTTTTTT | CASSLAGEYTGELFF
TRBJ2-1 | . | . | TRBV9 | TGTGCCAGCAGCGTAGGATATGAGCAGTTCTTC | CASSVGYEQFF